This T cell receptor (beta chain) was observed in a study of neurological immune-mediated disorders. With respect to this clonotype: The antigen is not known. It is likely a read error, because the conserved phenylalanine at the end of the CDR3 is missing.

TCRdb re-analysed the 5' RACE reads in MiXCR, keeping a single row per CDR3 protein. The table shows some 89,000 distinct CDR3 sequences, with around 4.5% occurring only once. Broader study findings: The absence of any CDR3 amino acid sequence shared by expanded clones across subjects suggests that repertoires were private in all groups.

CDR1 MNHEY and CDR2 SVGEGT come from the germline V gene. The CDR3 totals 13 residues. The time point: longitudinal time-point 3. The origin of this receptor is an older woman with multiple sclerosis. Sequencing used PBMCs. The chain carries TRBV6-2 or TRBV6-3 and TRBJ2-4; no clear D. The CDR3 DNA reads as TGTGGCAGCACGGACCCAGCCAAAAACATTCAGTACTGC. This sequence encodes CGSTDPAKNIQYC.